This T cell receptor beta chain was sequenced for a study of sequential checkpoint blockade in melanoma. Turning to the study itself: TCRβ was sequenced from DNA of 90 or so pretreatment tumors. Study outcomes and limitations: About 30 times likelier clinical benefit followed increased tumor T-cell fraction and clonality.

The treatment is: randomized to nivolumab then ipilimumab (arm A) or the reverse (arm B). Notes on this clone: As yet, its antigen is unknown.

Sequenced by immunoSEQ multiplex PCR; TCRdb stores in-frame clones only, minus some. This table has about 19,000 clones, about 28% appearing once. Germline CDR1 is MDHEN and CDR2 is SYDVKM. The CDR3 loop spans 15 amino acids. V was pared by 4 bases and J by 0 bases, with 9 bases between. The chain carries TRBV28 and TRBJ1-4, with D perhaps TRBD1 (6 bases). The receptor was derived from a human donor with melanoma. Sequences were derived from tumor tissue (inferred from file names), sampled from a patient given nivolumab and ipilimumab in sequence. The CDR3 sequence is CASSSRTATNEKLFF. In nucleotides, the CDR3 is TGTGCCAGCAGTTCCCGGACAGCAACTAATGAAAAACTGTTTTTT.